This T cell receptor (beta chain) derives from a study of long-term antiretroviral therapy in people with HIV. Germline values: CDR1 SGHAT, CDR2 FQNNGV. The CDR3 extends over 17 amino acids. J lost 0 bases, V lost 2 bases, and 8 bases had no gene match. An immunoSEQ assay, version v3.0, was performed at survey level. This table comes from immunoSEQ multiplex PCR, and its TCRdb copy is limited to in-frame clones, with some not included. The sample has roughly 35,000 clones; approximately 85% are singletons. The specimen was unsorted PBMCs, collected about 3.4 years after starting antiretroviral therapy. This clonotype was obtained from a young man with HIV. This chain links TRBV11-2 with TRBJ1-1; 8 bases align to TRBD1. The CDR3 bases are TGTGCCAGCAGCTTAAGGGAGGGACAGGCAATGAACACTGAAGCTTTCTTT. Protein product: CASSLREGQAMNTEAFF.